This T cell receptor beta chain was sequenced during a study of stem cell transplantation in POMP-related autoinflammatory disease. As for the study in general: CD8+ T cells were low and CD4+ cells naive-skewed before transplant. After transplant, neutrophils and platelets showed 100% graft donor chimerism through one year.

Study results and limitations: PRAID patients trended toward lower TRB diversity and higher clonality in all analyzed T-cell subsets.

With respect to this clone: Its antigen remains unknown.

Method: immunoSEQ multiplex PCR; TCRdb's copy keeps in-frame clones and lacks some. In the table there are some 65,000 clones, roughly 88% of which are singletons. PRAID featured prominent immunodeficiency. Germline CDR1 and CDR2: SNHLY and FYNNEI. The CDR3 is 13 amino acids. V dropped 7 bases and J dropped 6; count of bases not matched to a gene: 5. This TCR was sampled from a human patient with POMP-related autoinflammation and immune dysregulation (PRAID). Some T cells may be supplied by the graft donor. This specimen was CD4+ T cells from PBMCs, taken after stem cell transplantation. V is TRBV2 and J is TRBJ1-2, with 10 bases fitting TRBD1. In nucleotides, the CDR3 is TGTGCCAGCATTCAGGACAGGGGGAATGGCTACACCTTC. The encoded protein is CASIQDRGNGYTF.